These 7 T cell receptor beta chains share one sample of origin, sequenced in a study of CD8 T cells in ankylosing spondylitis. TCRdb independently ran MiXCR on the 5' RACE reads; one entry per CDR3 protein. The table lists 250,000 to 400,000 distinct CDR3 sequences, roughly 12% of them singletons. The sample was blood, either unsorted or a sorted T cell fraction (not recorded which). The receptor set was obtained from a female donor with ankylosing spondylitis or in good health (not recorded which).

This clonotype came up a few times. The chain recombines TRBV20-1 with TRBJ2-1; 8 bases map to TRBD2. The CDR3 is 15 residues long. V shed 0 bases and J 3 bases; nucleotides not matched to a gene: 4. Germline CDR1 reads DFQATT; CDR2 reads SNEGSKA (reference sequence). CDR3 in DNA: TGCAGTGCTAGAGATTGGGGACTAGGCTACAATGAGCAGTTCTTC. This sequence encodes CSARDWGLGYNEQFF.

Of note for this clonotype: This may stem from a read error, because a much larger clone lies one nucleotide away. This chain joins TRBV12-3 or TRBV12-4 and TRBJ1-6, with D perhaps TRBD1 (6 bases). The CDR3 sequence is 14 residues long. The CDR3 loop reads CTSSLIQGSSPLHF. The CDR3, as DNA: TGTACCAGCAGTTTAATACAGGGAAGTTCACCCCTCCACTTT.

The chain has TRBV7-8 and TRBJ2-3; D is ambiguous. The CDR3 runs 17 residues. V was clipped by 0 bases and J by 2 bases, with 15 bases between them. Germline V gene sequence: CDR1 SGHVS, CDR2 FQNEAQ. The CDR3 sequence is CASSLALASRNTDTQYF. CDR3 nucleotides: TGTGCCAGCAGCTTAGCATTGGCGTCTAGGAACACAGATACGCAGTATTTT.

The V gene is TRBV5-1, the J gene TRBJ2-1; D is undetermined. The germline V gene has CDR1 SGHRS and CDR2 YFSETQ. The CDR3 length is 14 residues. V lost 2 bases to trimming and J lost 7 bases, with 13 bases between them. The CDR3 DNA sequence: TGCGCCAGCAGCTTCACGGTCTTGCAAAATGAGCAGTTCTTC. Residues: CASSFTVLQNEQFF.

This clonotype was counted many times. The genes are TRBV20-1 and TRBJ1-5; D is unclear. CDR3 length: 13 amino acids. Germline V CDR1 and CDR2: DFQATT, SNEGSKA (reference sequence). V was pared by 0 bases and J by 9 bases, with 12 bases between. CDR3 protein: CSARDIGEGPQHF. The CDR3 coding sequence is TGCAGTGCTAGAGATATTGGGGAGGGGCCCCAGCATTTT.

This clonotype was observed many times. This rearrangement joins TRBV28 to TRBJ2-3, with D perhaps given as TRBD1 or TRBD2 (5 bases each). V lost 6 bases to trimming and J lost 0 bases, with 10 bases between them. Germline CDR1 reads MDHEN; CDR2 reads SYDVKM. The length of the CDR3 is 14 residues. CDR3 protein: CASSAWGSTDTQYF. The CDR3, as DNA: TGTGCCAGCAGCGCATGGGGGAGCACAGATACGCAGTATTTT.

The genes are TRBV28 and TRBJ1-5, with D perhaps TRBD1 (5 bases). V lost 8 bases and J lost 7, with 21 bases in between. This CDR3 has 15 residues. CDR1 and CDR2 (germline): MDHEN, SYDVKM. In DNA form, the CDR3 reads TGTGCCAGCTACAAACCCTCGGGGGGTGCCCAGCCCCAGCATTTT. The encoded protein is CASYKPSGGAQPQHF.